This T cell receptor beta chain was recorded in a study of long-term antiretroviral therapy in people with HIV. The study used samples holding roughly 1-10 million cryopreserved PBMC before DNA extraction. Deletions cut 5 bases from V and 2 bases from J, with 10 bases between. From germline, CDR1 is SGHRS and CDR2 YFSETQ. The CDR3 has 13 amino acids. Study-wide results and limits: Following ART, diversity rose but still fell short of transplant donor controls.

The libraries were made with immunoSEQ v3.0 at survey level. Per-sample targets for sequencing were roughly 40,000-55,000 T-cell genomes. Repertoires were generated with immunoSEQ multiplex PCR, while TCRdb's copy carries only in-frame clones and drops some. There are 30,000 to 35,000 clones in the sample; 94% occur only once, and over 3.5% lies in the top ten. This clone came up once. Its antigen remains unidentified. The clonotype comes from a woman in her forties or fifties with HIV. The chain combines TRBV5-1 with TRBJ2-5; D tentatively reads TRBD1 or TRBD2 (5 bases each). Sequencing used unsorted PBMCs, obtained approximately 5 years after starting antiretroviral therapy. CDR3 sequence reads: CASRLRGQETQYF. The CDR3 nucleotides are TGCGCCAGCAGACTGAGGGGACAAGAGACCCAGTACTTC.